A selection of T cell receptor beta chains follows, all from one sample in a study of T cells in Graves' hyperthyroidism and ophthalmopathy. Via MiXCR, TCRdb re-called the multiplex PCR reads, giving one row per CDR3 protein. The sample has about 570,000 distinct CDR3 sequences, around 13% seen once. Sequencing was carried out using blood. These receptors all come from a woman in her thirties or forties with Graves' hyperthyroidism. The CDR3 runs from the conserved cysteine through the conserved F or W. The order of the fields is clone size, D gene, V gene, J gene, CDR3 DNA, CDR3 protein. D genes are given only for firm matches. Clone size appears in some rows only: once, few, many, or a class for an expanded clone.

many,TRBD2,TRBV19,TRBJ2-3,TGTGCCAGTAGTATTACTAGCGGGACCACAGATACGCAGTATTTT,CASSITSGTTDTQYF
many,NA,TRBV28,TRBJ2-1,TGTGCCAGCAGTGCCCCCTGGGGCTACGACACCTACAATGAGCAGTTCTTC,CASSAPWGYDTYNEQFF
few,NA,TRBV6-1,TRBJ1-3,TGTGCCAGCCGTGGGGGCGTTCTCTCTGGAAACACCATATATTTT,CASRGGVLSGNTIYF
many,NA,TRBV6-1,TRBJ2-3,TGTGCCAGCAGTCGGCTAAACACAGATACGCAGTATTTT,CASSRLNTDTQYF
many,NA,TRBV28,TRBJ2-1,TGTGCCAGCAGTTCCAGCATCTACAATGAGCAGTTCTTC,CASSSSIYNEQFF
NA,TRBD1,TRBV3-1,TRBJ1-1,TGCGCCAGCAGCCAACGACAGGGAAACACTGAAGCTTTCTTT,CASSQRQGNTEAFF
NA,NA,TRBV5-1,TRBJ2-7,TGCGCCAGCAGCTTCCCGTCCATGGACGAGCAGTACTTC,CASSFPSMDEQYF
NA,TRBD2,TRBV27,TRBJ2-1,TGTGCCAGCAGTACGGGACTAGCGGGAGGCCGTAGCTCCTACAATGAGCAGTTCTTC,CASSTGLAGGRSSYNEQFF
few,NA,TRBV5-1,TRBJ1-1,TGCGCCAGCAGATGGGGGCCTACGGGGACTGAAGCTTTCTTT,CASRWGPTGTEAFF
many,NA,TRBV11-2,TRBJ2-6,TGTGCCAGCAGCACTCCCTCCGGGTCTGGGGCCAACGTCCTGACTTTC,CASSTPSGSGANVLTF
NA,TRBD1,TRBV20-1,TRBJ2-7,TGCAGTAAGGGTCCAGGCAGGGGGCTTGGGGAGCAGTACTTC,CSKGPGRGLGEQYF
many,TRBD2,TRBV2,TRBJ2-5,TGTGCCAGCAGAGGACTAGCGGGTCGGCAAGAGACCCAGTACTTC,CASRGLAGRQETQYF
NA,NA,TRBV20-1,TRBJ2-5,TGCAGTGCTAGGGAACTAGGAGTTAAAGAGACCCAGTACTTC,CSARELGVKETQYF
many,TRBD2,TRBV10-3,TRBJ2-3,TGTGCCATCAGTCTAGCGGGAGAAGATACGCAGTATTTT,CAISLAGEDTQYF
few,NA,TRBV6-1,TRBJ1-5,TGTGCCAGCAGACAGAATTATCAGCCCCAGCATTTT,CASRQNYQPQHF
NA,NA,TRBV20-1,TRBJ1-6,TGCAGTGCTGATAGGTGGACAGTACTTAATTCACCCCTCCACTTT,CSADRWTVLNSPLHF
many,TRBD1,TRBV20-1,TRBJ1-6,TGCAGTGCTACGCGGGACAGGTCCTATAATTCACCCCTCCACTTT,CSATRDRSYNSPLHF
many,TRBD2,TRBV3-1,TRBJ2-1,TGTGCCAGCAGCCAAGAGGGGGGGTTCCCCTACAATGAGCAGTTCTTC,CASSQEGGFPYNEQFF
many,TRBD1,TRBV5-5,TRBJ2-7,TGTGCCAGCAGGGGACAGGGGGGCCACGAGCAGTACTTC,CASRGQGGHEQYF
few,TRBD2,TRBV6-1,TRBJ2-1,TGTGCCAGCAGTGAAGCGAGGGTGGCTAGCGGGAGCTCCTACAATGAGCAGTTCTTC,CASSEARVASGSSYNEQFF
few,NA,TRBV6-4,TRBJ2-7,TGTGCCAGCAGTGACTCAGCGGGCTATTACGAGCAGTACTTC,CASSDSAGYYEQYF
NA,NA,TRBV7-2,TRBJ2-1,TGTGCCAGCAGCTTAGCCCTAGCGAACTCCTACAATGAGCAGTTCTTC,CASSLALANSYNEQFF
many,NA,TRBV28,TRBJ1-5,TGTGCCAGCAGTGCCATCCAGGGAGGCTATCAGCCCCAGCATTTT,CASSAIQGGYQPQHF
few,NA,TRBV20-1,TRBJ1-4,TGCAGTGCTCCCTACAGGGACGGAGGGGAAAAACTGTTTTTT,CSAPYRDGGEKLFF
NA,NA,TRBV19,TRBJ1-2,TGTGCCAGTACCCAAGACTCTGGGGGGGCCTATGGCTACACCTTC,CASTQDSGGAYGYTF
few,NA,TRBV3-1,TRBJ2-7,TGTGCCAGCAGCCCCGTGGGCTACGAGCAGTACTTC,CASSPVGYEQYF
many,NA,TRBV2,TRBJ2-5,TGTGCCAGCGGGCCTCAAGAGACCCAGTACTTC,CASGPQETQYF
many,NA,TRBV20-1,TRBJ1-2,TGCAGTGCTAGATGGGCAGGATCCTATGGCTACACCTTC,CSARWAGSYGYTF
many,NA,TRBV6-1,TRBJ2-3,TGTGCCAGCGGCAGGGTCACAGATACGCAGTATTTT,CASGRVTDTQYF
NA,NA,TRBV6-1,TRBJ1-4,TGTGCCAGCAGTGAACGGTTGACAGCTAATGAAAAACTGTTTTTT,CASSERLTANEKLFF
NA,TRBD2,TRBV7-2,TRBJ2-5,TGTGCCAGCAGCTTAGGGTCTGGACTAGCGGGAGCAGAGACCCAGTACTTC,CASSLGSGLAGAETQYF
few,TRBD2,TRBV7-9,TRBJ2-7,TGTGCCAGCAGCTTAGGGGGCACCCGGGCGAGCGGGAACGAGCAGTACTTC,CASSLGGTRASGNEQYF
many,NA,TRBV5-1,TRBJ2-3,TGCGCCAGCAGCTTGGCCAAAGGGGAATGGAACACAGATACGCAGTATTTT,CASSLAKGEWNTDTQYF